This T cell receptor beta chain was profiled in a study of Ad26.COV2.S vaccination and SARS-CoV-2 variants. Using immunoSEQ multiplex PCR, the repertoire was profiled, and TCRdb retains in-frame clones only, with some absent. Here the sample spans 300,000 to 350,000 clones, 88% being singletons. The CDR3 is made up of 13 amino acids. Trimming pared 4 bases from V and 5 bases from J, leaving 11 bases between. Germline V gene lookup returns CDR1 MRHNA and CDR2 SNTAGT. The treatment was: around 19 received Ad26.COV2.S at low or high dose, single or two shots; about 5 received placebo; per-sample allocation not given. Sampling occurred on day 63 after the first vaccine or placebo injection.

The specimen comprised peripheral blood, sampled in a trial of Ad26.COV2.S vaccine versus placebo. V gene TRBV6-4 combines with J gene TRBJ1-1; D remains unclear. This TCR was sampled from a person between 18 and 59 years old who received the Ad26.COV2.S COVID-19 vaccine or a placebo. CDR3 bases: TGTGCCAGCAGTGGAAAGGGTAATACTGAAGCTTTCTTT. This gives the protein CASSGKGNTEAFF.